This T cell receptor beta chain was identified in a study of OX40 agonist ivuxolimab in advanced cancers. The data were produced by immunoSEQ multiplex PCR, yet TCRdb's version contains in-frame clones alone and is incomplete. The data show approximately 60,000 clones, approximately 86% seen once. This material consisted of CD4+ or CD8+ T cells sorted from blood, taken in a trial of the OX40 agonist ivuxolimab. This clonotype originated in an adult with an advanced solid tumor such as melanoma, head and neck, liver or kidney cancer.

The CDR3 nucleotides read TGTGCCAGCAGTGACCGAGGAAAGGGTACTGAAGCTTTCTTT. This gives the protein CASSDRGKGTEAFF. The gene calls are TRBV6-1 and TRBJ1-1, with D unresolved. Trimming cost V 3 bases and J 5 bases, with 13 bases left between them. CDR3 length: 14 amino acids. The germline V gene encodes CDR1 MNHNS and CDR2 SASEGT.